The 13 T cell receptor beta chains in this list originate from one sample, sequenced in a study of cytomegalovirus exposure and HLA in healthy donors. The table came from immunoSEQ multiplex PCR; TCRdb's copy has only in-frame clones and leaves some out. The top ten hold 0.85% to 0.95% of the sample, which has about 98,000 clones, less than 95% seen once. The specimen sequenced was PBMCs. Receptors originate from a woman younger than 35 in good health and CMV-seronegative.

This chain links TRBV2 with TRBJ1-4; D call uncertain. CDR3 length: 12 residues. Deletions cut 8 bases from V and 11 bases from J, with 15 bases between. From germline, CDR1 is SNHLY and CDR2 FYNNEI. In DNA, the CDR3 is TGTGCCAGCGTGGGTTCGGGATTCAAACTGTTTTTT. Amino acid sequence: CASVGSGFKLFF.

This clone was recorded only once. V gene TRBV10-2 combines with J gene TRBJ2-1, with 9 bases aligning to TRBD2. Trimming took 6 bases from V and 1 from J; bases not matched to a gene: 4. This CDR3 contains 15 residues. Germline assignment: CDR1 WSHSY and CDR2 SAAADI. The CDR3 nucleotides are TGCGCCAGCAGATCGGGACTAGCTTCCTACAATGAGCAGTTCTTC. Its protein product is CASRSGLASYNEQFF.

This sequence joins TRBV6-4 and TRBJ2-5, with TRBD2 as a possible D gene (6 bases). Germline CDR1 is MRHNA and CDR2 is SNTAGT. Trimming took off 0 bases at V and 7 bases at J, with 9 bases between the two ends. This CDR3 comprises 13 residues. The CDR3 DNA is TGTGCCAGCAGTGACTCGATGGAGGGGACCCAGTACTTC. Its translation is CASSDSMEGTQYF.

The chain joins TRBV19 to TRBJ1-4, with 7 bases that match TRBD1. J was trimmed by 8 bases and V by 4 bases; bases with no gene match: 7. CDR1 LNHDA and CDR2 SQIVND come from the germline V gene (reference sequence). There are 14 residues in the CDR3. Here the CDR3 DNA reads TGTGCCAGTAGTAGATTTACAGGGGAAGAAAAACTGTTTTTT. Translated: CASSRFTGEEKLFF.

The chain joins TRBV7-9 to TRBJ1-1, with 7 bases matching TRBD1. The trim removed 5 bases at V and 6 bases at J, leaving 6 bases unmatched. Germline CDR1 and CDR2: SEHNR and FQNEAQ (reference sequence). This CDR3 is built from 13 residues. CDR3 sequence reads: CASSIQGYPEAFF. The CDR3 DNA is TGTGCCAGCAGCATACAGGGGTATCCTGAAGCTTTCTTT. The full variable domain, rest sourced from reference TRBV7-9 and TRBJ1-1, is DTGVSQNPRHKITKRGQNVTFRCDPISEHNRLYWYRQTLGQGPEFLTYFQNEAQLEKSRLLSDRFSAERPKGSFSTLEIQRTEQGDSAMYLCASSIQGYPEAFFGQGTRLTVV.

The gene calls are TRBV6-5 and TRBJ2-3, with D tentatively TRBD1 (6 bases). The CDR3 length is 15 residues. V dropped 4 bases and J dropped 2 bases, with 13 bases sitting between them. Germline lookup yields CDR1 MNHEY and CDR2 SVGAGI. The CDR3 loop is CASSFRGQLTDTQYF. In nucleotides, the CDR3 is TGTGCCAGCAGTTTCCGGGGACAACTCACAGATACGCAGTATTTT.

The chain joins TRBV6-5 to TRBJ2-7, with 13 bases matching TRBD2. Germline CDR1 and CDR2: MNHEY and SVGAGI. The CDR3 has 14 residues. The V segment lost 6 bases and the J segment 5 bases; nucleotides outside the gene matches: 4. The CDR3: CASRGLAGIHEQYF. CDR3 coding DNA: TGTGCCAGCAGGGGACTAGCGGGAATCCACGAGCAGTACTTC.

The chain employs TRBV10-3 and TRBJ2-1, with D possibly TRBD2 on 6 matching bases. Germline values: CDR1 ENHRY, CDR2 SYGVKD. The CDR3 loop spans 14 amino acids. V lost 8 bases and J lost 3, with 14 bases in between. CDR3 region: CAILRGGVYNEQFF. Here the CDR3 DNA reads TGTGCCATCTTGAGAGGCGGGGTCTACAATGAGCAGTTCTTC.

The chain is built from TRBV19 and TRBJ2-4, with TRBD2 as a possible D gene (5 bases). Germline V gene sequence: CDR1 LNHDA, CDR2 SQIVND (reference sequence). Trimming removed 11 bases at V and 6 bases at J, with 26 bases between. This CDR3 is built from 16 residues. CDR3 loop: CAAPTLWGVPLNIQYF. As DNA, the CDR3 is TGTGCCGCGCCGACCCTCTGGGGAGTTCCCCTAAACATTCAGTACTTC.

The CDR3 reads CASSLSDFTEAFF. The DNA of the CDR3 is TGTGCCAGCAGTTTATCGGACTTCACTGAAGCTTTCTTT. The chain uses TRBV27 and TRBJ1-1; D unresolved. This CDR3 has 13 amino acids. V was cut by 0 bases and J by 4 bases, with 6 bases left in between. Germline V lookup: CDR1 MNHEY, CDR2 SMNVEV (reference sequence).

The V call is TRBV5-1, the J call TRBJ1-5; tentatively, D is TRBD1 (5 bases). The CDR3 sequence is 15 residues long. V lost 4 bases, J lost 2 bases, and 13 bases lay in between. Germline V lookup: CDR1 SGHRS, CDR2 YFSETQ. CDR3 nucleotides: TGCGCCAGCAGCCTAGGGGATGGCGGCAATCAGCCCCAGCATTTT. Encoded protein: CASSLGDGGNQPQHF.

This chain joins TRBV4-1 and TRBJ1-2; possibly TRBD1 for D (6 bases). Trimming took 1 base from V and 8 from J, leaving 14 bases between them. CDR1 and CDR2 (germline): MGHRA, YSYEKL. The CDR3 sequence is 14 residues long. The CDR3 DNA follows: TGCGCCAGCAGCCAAGTGGGGCAGGGGCAAGGCTACACCTTC. Residues: CASSQVGQGQGYTF.

The V gene is TRBV7-2, the J gene TRBJ2-5; D is unresolved. There are 13 residues in the CDR3. Germline values: CDR1 SGHTA, CDR2 FQGNSA. V lost 2 bases and J lost 2, with 6 bases in between. In DNA form, the CDR3 reads TGTGCCAGCAGCTTAACAGATCAAGAGACCCAGTACTTC. Protein sequence: CASSLTDQETQYF.